The rows below give T cell receptor beta chains drawn from one sample of a study of response to subunit inactivated influenza vaccine. Via MiXCR, TCRdb re-called the RT-PCR reads, giving one row per CDR3 protein. The sample lists about 190,000 distinct CDR3 sequences; around 14% were seen once. The sample in question was CD8+ T cells sorted from PBMCs, obtained more than 4 days after vaccination. The receptors shown here come from a man in his forties or fifties who received an inactivated influenza vaccine. Both conserved end residues are part of each CDR3. The D gene is left open where the match is weak. Part of the rows lack a size; the others show once, few, many or a class for expanded clones.

V	J	size	D	DNA	CDR3
TRBV7-2	TRBJ2-7	NA	NA	TGTGCCAGCAGCTCGGTTCCCCACGCGGGCTACGAGCAGTACTTC	CASSSVPHAGYEQYF
TRBV6-6	TRBJ2-7	NA	NA	TGTGCCAGCAGTCTGTCGAGGAACGAGCAGTACTTC	CASSLSRNEQYF
TRBV7-6	TRBJ1-5	NA	NA	TGTGCCAGCAGCTTAACACCGGCTGGAGCCTATAGCAATCAGCCCCAGCATTTT	CASSLTPAGAYSNQPQHF
TRBV7-8	TRBJ2-3	many	TRBD1	TGTGCCAGCAGCTTTACCCCTGAGACAGGGGGCTATTACGATACGCAGTATTTT	CASSFTPETGGYYDTQYF
TRBV6-5	TRBJ2-7	NA	NA	TGTGCCAGCAGTTACTCGAACGACAGTACCTACGAGCAGTACTTC	CASSYSNDSTYEQYF
TRBV6-1	TRBJ2-5	few	TRBD2	TGTGCCAGCGCAGCCCGGGACTACCTCCAAGAGACCCAGTACTTC	CASAARDYLQETQYF
TRBV5-6	TRBJ2-2	few	NA	TGTGCCAGCAGCATCGGACTGGTCGCGAACACCGGGGAGCTGTTTTTT	CASSIGLVANTGELFF
TRBV4-3	TRBJ2-7	NA	NA	TGCGCCAGCAGCCAAGTGTTTAGGGATATTTCTTACGAGCAGTACTTC	CASSQVFRDISYEQYF
TRBV11-1	TRBJ2-1	many	NA	TGTGCCACCCCCAAGCGACAAGAACTATGGCAGGGCGAACACAATGAGCAGTTCTTC	CATPKRQELWQGEHNEQFF
TRBV6-5	TRBJ2-7	many	TRBD2	TGTGCCAGCAGTTACGGGACTAGCGGGAGTTACGAGCAGTACTTC	CASSYGTSGSYEQYF
TRBV4-1	TRBJ2-1	few	TRBD2	TGCGCCAGCAGCCAAGAACCCCCGGGACTAGCGACAAGTACGGAGTTCTTC	CASSQEPPGLATSTEFF
TRBV11-2	TRBJ1-1	few	TRBD1	TGTGCCAGCAGCTTAGGGGACAGGGGGCCCTACCACACTGAAGCTTTCTTT	CASSLGDRGPYHTEAFF
TRBV30	TRBJ2-2	few	NA	TGTGCCTGGAGTGTCCGGCTTCCCGGGGAGCTGTTTTTT	CAWSVRLPGELFF
TRBV12-3/TRBV12-4	TRBJ1-2	few	NA	TGTGCCAGCAGTTCCCGTGATCAGACCCCAAAATCCTATGGCTACACCTTC	CASSSRDQTPKSYGYTF
TRBV12-3/TRBV12-4	TRBJ2-5	few	TRBD2	TGTGCCAGCAACTGGGTAGCGGGGGCGGAGACCCAGTACTTC	CASNWVAGAETQYF
TRBV4-2	TRBJ1-6	NA	NA	TGTGACAGCAGCCACGCGTTGACCTCCGCCGATTCACCCCTCCACTTT	CDSSHALTSADSPLHF
TRBV9	TRBJ1-1	many	NA	TGTGCCAGCAGCGTAGGACAGGCGTTGACTGAAGCTTTCTTT	CASSVGQALTEAFF
TRBV29-1	TRBJ2-5	many	NA	TGCAGCGTTGAAGGGGGGGAGGCGCAGGAGACCCAGTACTTC	CSVEGGEAQETQYF
TRBV7-2	TRBJ1-1	few	NA	TGTGCCAGCAGCTTAGACGTAGGGCGTACCGAAGCTTTCTTT	CASSLDVGRTEAFF
TRBV28	TRBJ2-2	NA	TRBD2	TGTGCCAGCAGTTTATTGATAGCGGGGGGGCCCGACACCGGGGAGCTGTTTTTT	CASSLLIAGGPDTGELFF
TRBV20-1	TRBJ2-1	many	NA	TGCAGTGCCGTATCGGTTGGCAACTCCTACAATGAGCAGTTCTTC	CSAVSVGNSYNEQFF
TRBV12-3/TRBV12-4	TRBJ2-7	many	NA	TGTGCCAGCAGTTTTGACCCTAGAGACGAGCAGTACTTC	CASSFDPRDEQYF
TRBV24-1	TRBJ1-2	many	NA	TGTGCCACCAGTGACTGGACGGAAAACTATGGCTACACCTTC	CATSDWTENYGYTF
TRBV29-1	TRBJ2-2	NA	TRBD1	TGCAGCGTTTACTGGGACAGGGTACCCGGGGAGCTGTTTTTT	CSVYWDRVPGELFF
TRBV12-3/TRBV12-4	TRBJ2-7	many	TRBD2	TGTGCCAGCGAGGAGAGCGGGAGTAACGAGCAGTACTTC	CASEESGSNEQYF
TRBV7-8	TRBJ2-1	few	NA	TGTGCCAGCAGCCCGGACTTAAGCTCCTACAATGAGCAGTTCTTC	CASSPDLSSYNEQFF
TRBV10-1	TRBJ2-7	few	NA	TGCGCCAGCAGTGAAGCCGGGAACGAGCAGTACTTC	CASSEAGNEQYF
TRBV12-3/TRBV12-4	TRBJ2-7	many	TRBD2	TGTGCCAGCAGTTTGGGGAGCGGGAGAGACTACGAGCAGTACTTC	CASSLGSGRDYEQYF
TRBV2	TRBJ1-5	few	NA	TGTGCCAGCAGTGCATCGGGCGAACCGGCCCAGCATTTT	CASSASGEPAQHF
TRBV28	TRBJ1-1	NA	NA	TGTGCCAGCACCCCAAGGGCATTCCTGAACACTGAAGCTTTCTTT	CASTPRAFLNTEAFF
TRBV4-3	TRBJ2-7	NA	NA	TGCGCCAGCAGCCAAGGGGGTTTAGGGTACGAGCAGTACTTC	CASSQGGLGYEQYF
TRBV9	TRBJ2-7	NA	NA	TGTGCCAGCAGCGTAGGTGGTGTATACAGGGACGAGCAGTACTTC	CASSVGGVYRDEQYF
TRBV9	TRBJ2-3	NA	TRBD2	TGTGCCAGCAGCACCGTACTAGCGGGGGCCACAGATACGCAGTATTTT	CASSTVLAGATDTQYF
TRBV20-1	TRBJ1-1	NA	TRBD1	TGCAGTGCTAGACCCGACAGGGCGAACACTGAAGCTTTCTTT	CSARPDRANTEAFF
TRBV6-2/TRBV6-3	TRBJ2-7	many	TRBD1	TGTGCCAGCAGTTACTCCGGACAGGGGCGCTACGAGCAGTACTTC	CASSYSGQGRYEQYF
TRBV7-8	TRBJ2-5	NA	TRBD1	TGTGCCAGCAGCTCCCCTTCGGACAGGGGGGCCCAAGAGACCCAGTACTTC	CASSSPSDRGAQETQYF
TRBV29-1	TRBJ2-7	NA	TRBD1	TGCAGCGTTTCCGGGACAGGGTCGAGGTACGAGCAGTACTTC	CSVSGTGSRYEQYF
TRBV7-2	TRBJ2-3	few	TRBD1	TGTGCCAGCAGCTCACCCTGGGACAGGGGAACCACAGATACGCAGTATTTT	CASSSPWDRGTTDTQYF
TRBV11-2	TRBJ1-3	NA	NA	TGTGCCAGCAGCTCCCCCTGGGTCGGAAACACCATATATTTT	CASSSPWVGNTIYF
TRBV24-1	TRBJ2-1	NA	NA	TGTGCCACCAGTGTAGGGGGATGGGAGCAGTTCTTC	CATSVGGWEQFF
TRBV7-2	TRBJ1-3	many	NA	TGTGCCAGCAGCTTATCGGGGGCTGGAAACACCATATATTTT	CASSLSGAGNTIYF
TRBV2	TRBJ2-1	NA	NA	TGTGCCAGCAGGGGCAGGGTCAATGAGCAGTTCTTC	CASRGRVNEQFF
TRBV4-1	TRBJ2-5	few	NA	TGCGCCAGCAGCCAAGTAACCAGAAAGCGGTACCAAGAGACCCAGTACTTC	CASSQVTRKRYQETQYF
TRBV2	TRBJ2-7	few	NA	TGTGCCAGCAGTGCACCGTACGATGCAGGGGAGGCCTACGAGCAGTACTTC	CASSAPYDAGEAYEQYF
TRBV10-2	TRBJ2-5	few	NA	TGCGCCAGCAGTGAATCGATCGGGGCGGGGGAGACCCAGTACTTC	CASSESIGAGETQYF
TRBV15	TRBJ2-2	few	NA	TGTGCCACCCAGGTTTCCACCCACACCGGGGAGCTGTTTTTT	CATQVSTHTGELFF
TRBV2	TRBJ1-5	NA	NA	TGTGCCAGCAAGGGGGGGAGTTATAGCAATCAGCCCCAGCATTTT	CASKGGSYSNQPQHF
TRBV7-9	TRBJ2-5	few	TRBD1	TGTGCCAGCAGCCCGCGTTCCGGGACAGGGCCCCAAGAGACCCAGTACTTC	CASSPRSGTGPQETQYF
TRBV7-3	TRBJ1-1	NA	NA	TGTGCCAGCAGCTTAAATGGGGGAAACACTGAAGCTTTCTTT	CASSLNGGNTEAFF
TRBV7-8	TRBJ2-3	many	TRBD2	TGTGCCAGCAGCTACACTAGCGGGAAGAGAGATACGCAGTATTTT	CASSYTSGKRDTQYF